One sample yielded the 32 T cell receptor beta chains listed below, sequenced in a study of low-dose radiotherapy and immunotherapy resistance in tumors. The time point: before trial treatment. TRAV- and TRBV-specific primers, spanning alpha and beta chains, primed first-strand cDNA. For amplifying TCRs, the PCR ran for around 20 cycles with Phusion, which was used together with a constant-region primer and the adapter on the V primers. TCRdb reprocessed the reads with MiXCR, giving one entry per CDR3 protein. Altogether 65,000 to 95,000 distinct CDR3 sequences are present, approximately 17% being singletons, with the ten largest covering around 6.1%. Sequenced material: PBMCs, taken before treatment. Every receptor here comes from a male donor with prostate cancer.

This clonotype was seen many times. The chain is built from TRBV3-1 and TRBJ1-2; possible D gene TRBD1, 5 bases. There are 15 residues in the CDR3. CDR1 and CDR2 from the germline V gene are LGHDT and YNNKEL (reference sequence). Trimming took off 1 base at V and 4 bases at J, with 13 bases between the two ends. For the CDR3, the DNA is TGTGCCAGCAGCCAAGGGGCAGGGTTCCTCTATGGCTACACCTTC. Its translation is CASSQGAGFLYGYTF.

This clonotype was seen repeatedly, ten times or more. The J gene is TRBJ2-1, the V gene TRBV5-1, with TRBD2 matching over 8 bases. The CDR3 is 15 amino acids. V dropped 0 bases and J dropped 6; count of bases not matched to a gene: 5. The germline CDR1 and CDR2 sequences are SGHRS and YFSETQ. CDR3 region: CASSLVSGSTNEQFF. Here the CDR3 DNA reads TGCGCCAGCAGCTTGGTGAGCGGGAGTACCAATGAGCAGTTCTTC. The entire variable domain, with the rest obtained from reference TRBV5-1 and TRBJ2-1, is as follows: KAGVTQTPRYLIKTRGQQVTLSCSPISGHRSVSWYQQTPGQGLQFLFEYFSETQRNKGNFPGRFSGRQFSNSRSEMNVSTLELGDSALYLCASSLVSGSTNEQFFGPGTRLTVL.

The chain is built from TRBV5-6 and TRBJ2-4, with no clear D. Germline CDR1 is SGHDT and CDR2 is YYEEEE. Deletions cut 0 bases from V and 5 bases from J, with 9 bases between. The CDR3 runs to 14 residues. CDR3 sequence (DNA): TGTGCCAGCAGCTTGGTGATGGGCGAAAACATTCAGTACTTC. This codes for CASSLVMGENIQYF.

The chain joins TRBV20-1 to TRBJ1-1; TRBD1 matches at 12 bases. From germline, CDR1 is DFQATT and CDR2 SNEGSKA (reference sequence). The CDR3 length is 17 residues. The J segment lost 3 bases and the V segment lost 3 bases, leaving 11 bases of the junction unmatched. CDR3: CSARIPGQGAWDTEAFF. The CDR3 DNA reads TGCAGTGCTAGGATACCGGGACAGGGGGCATGGGACACTGAAGCTTTCTTT.

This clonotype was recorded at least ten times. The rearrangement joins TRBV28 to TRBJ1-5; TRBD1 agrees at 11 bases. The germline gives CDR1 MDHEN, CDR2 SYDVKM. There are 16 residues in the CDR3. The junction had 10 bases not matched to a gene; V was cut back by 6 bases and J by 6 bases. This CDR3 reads CASRPRTGGSSQPQHF. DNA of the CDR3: TGTGCCAGCAGACCTAGGACAGGGGGCTCTAGTCAGCCCCAGCATTTT.

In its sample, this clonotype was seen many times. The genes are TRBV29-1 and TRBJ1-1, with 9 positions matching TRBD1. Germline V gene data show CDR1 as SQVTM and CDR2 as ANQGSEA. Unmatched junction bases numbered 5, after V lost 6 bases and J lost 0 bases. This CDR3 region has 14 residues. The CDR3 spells CSVTGTGMNTEAFF. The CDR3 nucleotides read TGCAGCGTCACCGGGACAGGGATGAACACTGAAGCTTTCTTT.

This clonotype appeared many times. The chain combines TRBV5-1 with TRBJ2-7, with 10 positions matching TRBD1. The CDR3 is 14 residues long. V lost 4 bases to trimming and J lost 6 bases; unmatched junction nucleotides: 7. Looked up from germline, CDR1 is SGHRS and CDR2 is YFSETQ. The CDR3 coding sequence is TGCGCCAGCAGCCCTGCGGGACAGGGGAGCGAGCAGTACTTC. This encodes CASSPAGQGSEQYF.

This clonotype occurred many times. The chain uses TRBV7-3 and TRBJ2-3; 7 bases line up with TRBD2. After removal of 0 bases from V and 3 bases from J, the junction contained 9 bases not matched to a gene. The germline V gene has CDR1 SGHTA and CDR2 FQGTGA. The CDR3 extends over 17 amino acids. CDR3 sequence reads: CASSLTFRGDGTDTQYF. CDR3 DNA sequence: TGTGCCAGCAGCTTAACGTTCCGGGGGGACGGGACAGATACGCAGTATTTT.

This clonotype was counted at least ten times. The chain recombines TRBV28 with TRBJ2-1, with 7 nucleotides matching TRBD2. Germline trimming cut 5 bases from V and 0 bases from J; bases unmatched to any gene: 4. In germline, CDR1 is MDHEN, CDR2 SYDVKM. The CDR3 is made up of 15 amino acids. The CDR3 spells CASSTSARSYNEQFF. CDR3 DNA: TGTGCCAGCAGTACTAGCGCCCGCTCCTACAATGAGCAGTTCTTC.

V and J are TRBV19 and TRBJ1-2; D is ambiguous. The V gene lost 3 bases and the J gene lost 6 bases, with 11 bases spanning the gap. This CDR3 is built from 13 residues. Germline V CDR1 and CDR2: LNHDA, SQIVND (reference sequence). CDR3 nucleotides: TGTGCCAGTAGTATCTCCAGAGACGATGGCTACACCTTC. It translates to CASSISRDDGYTF.

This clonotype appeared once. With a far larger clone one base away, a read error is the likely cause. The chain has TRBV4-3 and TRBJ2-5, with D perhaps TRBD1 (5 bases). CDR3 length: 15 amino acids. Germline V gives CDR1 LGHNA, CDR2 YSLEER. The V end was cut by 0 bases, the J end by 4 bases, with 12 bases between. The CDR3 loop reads CASSQEGAVGETQYF. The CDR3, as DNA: TGCGCCAGCAGCCAAGAAGGGGCAGTGGGAGAGACCCAGTACTTC.

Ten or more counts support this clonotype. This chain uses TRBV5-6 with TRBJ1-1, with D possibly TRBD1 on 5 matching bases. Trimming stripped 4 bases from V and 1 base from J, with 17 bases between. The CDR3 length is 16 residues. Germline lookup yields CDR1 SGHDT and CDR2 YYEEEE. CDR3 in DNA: TGTGCCAGCAGCGATATCCCGGGCAGGGAGAACACTGAAGCTTTCTTT. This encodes CASSDIPGRENTEAFF.

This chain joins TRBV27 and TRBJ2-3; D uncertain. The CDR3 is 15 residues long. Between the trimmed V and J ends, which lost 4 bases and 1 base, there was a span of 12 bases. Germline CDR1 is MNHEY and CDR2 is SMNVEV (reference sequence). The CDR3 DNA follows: TGTGCCAGCAGTTCCCTAGGGTCGGGCACAGATACGCAGTATTTT. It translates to CASSSLGSGTDTQYF.

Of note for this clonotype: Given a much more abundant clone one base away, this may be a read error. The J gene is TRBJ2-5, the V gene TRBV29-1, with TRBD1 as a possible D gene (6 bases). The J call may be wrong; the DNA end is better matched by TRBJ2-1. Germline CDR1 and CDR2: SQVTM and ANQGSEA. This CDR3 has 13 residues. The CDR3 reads CSANRAMGNEQFF. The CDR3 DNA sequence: TGCAGCGCGAACAGGGCTATGGGCAATGAGCAGTTCTTC.

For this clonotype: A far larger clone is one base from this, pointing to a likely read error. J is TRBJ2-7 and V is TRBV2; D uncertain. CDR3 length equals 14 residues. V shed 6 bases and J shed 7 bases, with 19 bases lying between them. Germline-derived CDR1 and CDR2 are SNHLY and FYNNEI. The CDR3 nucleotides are TGTGCCAGCAGCGATCAGATGGGGAACAATGAGCAGTACTTC. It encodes CASSDQMGNNEQYF. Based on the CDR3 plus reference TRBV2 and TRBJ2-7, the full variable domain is EPEVTQTPSHQVTQMGQEVILRCVPISNHLYFYWYRQILGQKVEFLVSFYNNEISEKSEIFDDQFSVERPDGSNFTLKIRSTKLEDSAMYFCASSDQMGNNEQYFGPGTRLTVT.

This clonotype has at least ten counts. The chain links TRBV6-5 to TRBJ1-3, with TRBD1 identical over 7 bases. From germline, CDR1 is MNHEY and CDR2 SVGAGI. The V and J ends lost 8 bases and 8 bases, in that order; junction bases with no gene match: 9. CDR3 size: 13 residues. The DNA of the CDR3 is TGTGCCAGCGTCCCGACAGGGTTGGACACCATATATTTT. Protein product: CASVPTGLDTIYF.

CDR3 protein: CASRKAAGAPSETQYF. CDR3 nucleotides: TGTGCCAGCAGGAAGGCAGCGGGAGCCCCGTCAGAGACCCAGTACTTC. V usage is TRBV7-2 and J usage is TRBJ2-5; 8 bases agree with TRBD2. This CDR3 region has 16 residues. CDR1 and CDR2 (germline): SGHTA, FQGNSA. With V trimmed by 6 bases and J by 4 bases, 13 bases remained unmatched.

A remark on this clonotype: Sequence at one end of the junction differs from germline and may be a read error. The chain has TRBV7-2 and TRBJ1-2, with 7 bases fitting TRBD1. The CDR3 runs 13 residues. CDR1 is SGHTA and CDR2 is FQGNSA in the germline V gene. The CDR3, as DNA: TGTGCCATCAGCCCCAGGGGGTCCTATGGCTACACCTTC. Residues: CAISPRGSYGYTF. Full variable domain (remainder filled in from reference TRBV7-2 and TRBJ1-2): GAGVSQSPSNKVTEKGKDVELRCDPISGHTALYWYRQSLGQGLEFLIYFQGNSAPDKSGLPSDRFSAERTGGSVSTLTIQRTQQEDSAVYLCAISPRGSYGYTFGSGTRLTVV.

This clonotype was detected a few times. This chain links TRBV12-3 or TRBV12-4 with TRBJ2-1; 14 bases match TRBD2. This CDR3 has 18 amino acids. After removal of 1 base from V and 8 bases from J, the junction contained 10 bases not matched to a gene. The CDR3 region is CASSLGGTSGSLLHEQFF. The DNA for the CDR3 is TGTGCCAGCAGTTTAGGCGGGACTAGCGGGAGTCTTTTGCATGAGCAGTTCTTC.

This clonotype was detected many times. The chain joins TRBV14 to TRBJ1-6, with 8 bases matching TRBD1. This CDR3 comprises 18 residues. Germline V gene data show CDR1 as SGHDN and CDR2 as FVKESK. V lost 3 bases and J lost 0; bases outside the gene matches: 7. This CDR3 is CASSHPGQESSYNSPLHF. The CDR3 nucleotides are TGTGCCAGCAGCCATCCGGGACAGGAAAGCTCCTATAATTCACCCCTCCACTTT.

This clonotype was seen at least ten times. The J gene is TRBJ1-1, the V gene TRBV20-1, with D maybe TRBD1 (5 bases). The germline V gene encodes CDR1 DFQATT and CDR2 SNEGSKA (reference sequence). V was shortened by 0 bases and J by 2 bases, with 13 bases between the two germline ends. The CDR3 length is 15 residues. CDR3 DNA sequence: TGCAGTGCTAGAGATCGTGGGGCGCTTAACACTGAAGCTTTCTTT. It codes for CSARDRGALNTEAFF.

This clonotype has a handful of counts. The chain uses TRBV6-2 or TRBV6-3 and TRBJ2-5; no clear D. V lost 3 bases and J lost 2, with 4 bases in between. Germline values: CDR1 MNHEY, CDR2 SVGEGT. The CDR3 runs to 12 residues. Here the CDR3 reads CASSYAQETQYF. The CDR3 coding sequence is TGTGCCAGCAGTTATGCGCAAGAGACCCAGTACTTC.

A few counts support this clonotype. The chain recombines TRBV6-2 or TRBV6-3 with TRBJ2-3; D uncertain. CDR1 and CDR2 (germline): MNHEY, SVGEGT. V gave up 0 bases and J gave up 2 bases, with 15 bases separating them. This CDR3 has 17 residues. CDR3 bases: TGTGCCAGCAGTTACTCCTCGGACCAGCTGTCCACAGATACGCAGTATTTT. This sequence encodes CASSYSSDQLSTDTQYF.

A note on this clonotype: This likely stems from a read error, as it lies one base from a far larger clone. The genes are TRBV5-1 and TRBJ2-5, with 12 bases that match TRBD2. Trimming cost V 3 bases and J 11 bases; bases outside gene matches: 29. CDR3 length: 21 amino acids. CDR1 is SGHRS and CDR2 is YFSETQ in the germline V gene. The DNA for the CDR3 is TGCGCCAGCAGCTCCCCCCAGACCGGGACTAGCGGGTACAGCTCCTACAATGAGCAGTACTTC. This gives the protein CASSSPQTGTSGYSSYNEQYF.

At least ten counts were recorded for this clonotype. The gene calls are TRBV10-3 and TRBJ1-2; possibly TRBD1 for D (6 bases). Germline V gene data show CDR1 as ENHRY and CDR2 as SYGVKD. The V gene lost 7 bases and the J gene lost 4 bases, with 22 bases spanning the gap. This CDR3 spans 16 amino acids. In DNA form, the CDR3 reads TGTGCCATCACCCAGAAAGGGGGACACTTAACCTATGGCTACACCTTC. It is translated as CAITQKGGHLTYGYTF.

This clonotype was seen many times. The CDR3 DNA follows: TGTGCCAGCAGTTACCTCCGGGATAACTATGGCTACACCTTC. It translates to CASSYLRDNYGYTF. This chain joins TRBV6-6 and TRBJ1-2; D not resolved. Germline V gene data show CDR1 as MNHNY and CDR2 as SVGAGI (reference sequence). The CDR3 contains 14 residues. Trimming stripped 2 bases from V and 1 base from J, with 8 bases between.

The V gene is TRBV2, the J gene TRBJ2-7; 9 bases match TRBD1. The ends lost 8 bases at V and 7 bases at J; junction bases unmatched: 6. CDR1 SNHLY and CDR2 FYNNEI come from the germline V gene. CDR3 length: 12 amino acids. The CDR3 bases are TGTGCCAGCGGGGGGGACAGGGTGGAGCAGTACTTC. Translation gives CASGGDRVEQYF.

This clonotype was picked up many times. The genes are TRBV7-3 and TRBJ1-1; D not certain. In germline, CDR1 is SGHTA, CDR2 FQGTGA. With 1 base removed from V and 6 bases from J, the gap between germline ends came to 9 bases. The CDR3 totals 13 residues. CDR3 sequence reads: CASSLMAGAEAFF. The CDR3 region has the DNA TGTGCCAGCAGCTTAATGGCTGGGGCTGAAGCTTTCTTT.

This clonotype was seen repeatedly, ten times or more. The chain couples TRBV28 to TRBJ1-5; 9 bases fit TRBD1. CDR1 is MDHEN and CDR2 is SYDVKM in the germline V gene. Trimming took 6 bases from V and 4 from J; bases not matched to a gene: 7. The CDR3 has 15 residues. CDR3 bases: TGTGCCAGCAGCGTACAGGGGGCTTGGAATCAGCCCCAGCATTTT. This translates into CASSVQGAWNQPQHF. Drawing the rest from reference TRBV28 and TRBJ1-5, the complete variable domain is DVKVTQSSRYLVKRTGEKVFLECVQDMDHENMFWYRQDPGLGLRLIYFSYDVKMKEKGDIPEGYSVSREKKERFSLILESASTNQTSMYLCASSVQGAWNQPQHFGDGTRLSIL.

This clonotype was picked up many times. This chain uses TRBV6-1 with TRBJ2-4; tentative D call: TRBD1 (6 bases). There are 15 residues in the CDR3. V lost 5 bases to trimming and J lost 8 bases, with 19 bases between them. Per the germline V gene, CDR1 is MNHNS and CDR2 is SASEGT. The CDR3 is CASSPRQATADIQYF. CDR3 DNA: TGTGCCAGCAGTCCACGACAGGCCACGGCGGACATTCAGTACTTC.

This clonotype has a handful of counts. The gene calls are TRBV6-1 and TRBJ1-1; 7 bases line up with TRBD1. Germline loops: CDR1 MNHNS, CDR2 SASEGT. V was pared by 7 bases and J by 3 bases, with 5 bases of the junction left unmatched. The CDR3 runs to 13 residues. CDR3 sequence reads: CASNYRGDTEAFF. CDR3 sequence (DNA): TGTGCCAGCAACTACAGGGGTGACACTGAAGCTTTCTTT.

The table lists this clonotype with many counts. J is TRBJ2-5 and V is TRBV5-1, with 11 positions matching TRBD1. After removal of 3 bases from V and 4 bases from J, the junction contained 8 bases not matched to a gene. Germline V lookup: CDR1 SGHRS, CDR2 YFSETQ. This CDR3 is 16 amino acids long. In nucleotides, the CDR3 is TGCGCCAGCAGCTCAGGACAGGGGGCGATGGGAGAGACCCAGTACTTC. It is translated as CASSSGQGAMGETQYF.